This paragraph reports one T cell receptor (beta chain). These data are taken from a study of blood T cell repertoires in COVID-19. Germline values: CDR1 KGHSH, CDR2 LQKENI. V lost 3 bases and J lost 9, with 30 bases in between. The CDR3 loop spans 20 amino acids. Profiling relied on immunoSEQ multiplex PCR, and the TCRdb table lists in-frame clones only, not all of them. The sample lists 320,000 or so clones, over 75% occurring once. This chain uses TRBV18 with TRBJ1-6; tentatively, D is TRBD1 (6 bases). The sequencing sample was made of PBMCs or T cells enriched from blood (not recorded which). The clonotype originates from a man younger than 40 who had recovered from COVID-19. The CDR3 loop reads CASSPNLYRGRGEGGSPLHF. CDR3 in DNA: TGTGCCAGCTCACCCAATTTGTATCGCGGCAGGGGAGAGGGTGGTTCACCCCTCCACTTT.